The sequence of this T cell receptor (beta chain) was determined in a study of cytomegalovirus exposure and HLA in healthy donors. General study points: CMV antigen specificity was confirmed in vitro for a few CMV-associated chains. TCR beta sequences reportedly predicted most subjects' HLA-A and HLA-B alleles accurately.

A multiplex PCR was run with 60 Vbeta primers and 13 Jbeta primers. Sequencing used immunoSEQ multiplex PCR; TCRdb keeps in-frame clones, though not all of them. The profile covers approximately 65,000 clones, with 65% to 80% appearing a single time and about 17% taken by the ten largest. On this clone itself: As yet, its antigen is unknown.

Sequenced sample: PBMCs. This clonotype was sampled from a man aged 35-49 years in good health and CMV-seropositive.

Written as DNA, the CDR3 is TGTGCCAGCACTCAGGGTAGGGGTTCACCCCTCCACTTT. As protein: CASTQGRGSPLHF. The chain couples TRBV6-6 to TRBJ1-6; possibly TRBD1 for D (5 bases). The CDR3 is 13 amino acids. Germline loops: CDR1 MNHNY, CDR2 SVGAGI (reference sequence). V gave up 7 bases and J gave up 9 bases, with 13 bases separating them.